Listed below are T cell receptor beta chains from one sample, sequenced in a study of blood T cell repertoires in COVID-19. Some clones are missing from TCRdb's copy, which holds only in-frame ones; the method was immunoSEQ multiplex PCR. Of about 41,000 clones detected, roughly 87% appear once; the ten largest clones hold 4.3%. Sequenced material: peripheral blood. These receptors all stem from a man aged 55-75 years with acute or convalescent COVID-19. Each CDR3 is given with its conserved first and last residue. Fields, in order: clone size, J gene, V gene, D gene, CDR3 DNA, CDR3 protein. A D gene is named only where the DNA matches it firmly. The size of a clone is reported for some rows only, either as once, few or many, or as a class for expanded clones.

. TRBJ1-5 TRBV5-8 TRBD1 TGTGCCAGCAGCCCCGGGACAGGGGGCAGTCAGCCCCAGCATTTT CASSPGTGGSQPQHF
. TRBJ2-3 TRBV21-1 . TGTGCCAGCAGCAAAGGGGGGGACAGGGGTTTCGCAGATACGCAGTATTTT CASSKGGDRGFADTQYF
few TRBJ2-7 TRBV27 . TGTGCCAGCTCCTTCAACAGGGTTTCACCCGAGCAGTACTTC CASSFNRVSPEQYF
. TRBJ1-5 TRBV18 TRBD1 TGTGCCAGCTCACCAACAGGGGTGGATCAGCCCCAGCATTTT CASSPTGVDQPQHF
once TRBJ1-1 TRBV9 TRBD1 TGTGCCAGCAGCGTAGACGGGACAGGGGGCACTGAAGCTTTCTTT CASSVDGTGGTEAFF
. TRBJ2-5 TRBV2 TRBD2 TGTGCCAGCAACCCGGGGGGGCCGAGAGAGACCCAGTACTTC CASNPGGPRETQYF
few TRBJ2-3 TRBV13 . TGTGCCAGCAGCCCTCGGTGGGGGGAGGACACGGATACGCAGTATTTT CASSPRWGEDTDTQYF
. TRBJ2-5 TRBV11-3 TRBD1 TGTGCCAGCAGCACCCACAGGGGGTCAGAGACCCAGTACTTC CASSTHRGSETQYF
. TRBJ1-3 TRBV5-6 . TGTGCCAGCAGCTTTAGCAGTACGACCTCTGGAAACACCATATATTTT CASSFSSTTSGNTIYF
. TRBJ1-6 TRBV19 . TGTGCCAGTAGTTCGGACAAATATAATTCACCCCTCCACTTT CASSSDKYNSPLHF
. TRBJ2-3 TRBV10-3 . TGTGCCATCAGTGCAAACGGGGGGCTAGCAGATACGCAGTATTTT CAISANGGLADTQYF
. TRBJ2-2 TRBV5-8 TRBD1 TGTGCCAGCAGCTTGGACAGGGGGCCCGGGGAGCTGTTTTTT CASSLDRGPGELFF
. TRBJ1-1 TRBV3-1/TRBV3-2 . TGTGCCAGCAGCCAGGACATAGGAACTGAAGCTTTCTTT CASSQDIGTEAFF
. TRBJ1-2 TRBV6-6 . TGTGCCAGCAGTCTGACAGAGACCTTCTGGAATGGCTACACCTTC CASSLTETFWNGYTF
. TRBJ1-5 TRBV21-1 . TGTGCCAGCAGCAAACACCACCCCGGAGATAGCAATCAGCCCCAGCATTTT CASSKHHPGDSNQPQHF
. TRBJ2-5 TRBV21-1 . TGTGCCAGCAGCCCCCCCGAGAAAGAGACCCAGTACTTC CASSPPEKETQYF
. TRBJ1-3 TRBV19 . TGTGCCAGTGCCGAACAACAGGACATCTCTGGAAACACCATATATTTT CASAEQQDISGNTIYF
. TRBJ1-2 TRBV3-1/TRBV3-2 . TGTGCCAGCAGCCAAGTGACAGCGTATGGCTACACCTTC CASSQVTAYGYTF
. TRBJ1-1 TRBV9 TRBD1 TGTGCCAGCAGCGTCGGGACAGACACTGAAGCTTTCTTT CASSVGTDTEAFF
. TRBJ1-3 TRBV7-9 TRBD1 TGTGCCAGCAGCTCGACAGGGTTCTCTGGAAACACCATATATTTT CASSSTGFSGNTIYF
. TRBJ2-6 TRBV5-6 . TGTGCCAGCACCAACAGGGTAGCGCTCTCTGGGGCCAACGTCCTGACTTTC CASTNRVALSGANVLTF
. TRBJ2-2 TRBV4-3 . TGCGCCAGCAGCCAAGAGTATGGGACACATTACACCGGGGAGCTGTTTTTT CASSQEYGTHYTGELFF
. TRBJ1-3 TRBV12-3/TRBV12-4 TRBD1 TGTGCCAGCGGGACAGGTTTGGCAAACACCATATATTTT CASGTGLANTIYF
. TRBJ2-5 TRBV7-2 TRBD2 TGTGCCAGCAGCTTGACCCCGGGACTAGAGCAGACCCAGTACTTC CASSLTPGLEQTQYF